The TCR beta chain under discussion was sequenced for a study of blood T cell repertoires in COVID-19. For the study at large: Specimens from acute and convalescent COVID-19 originated in the United States, Italy and Spain. Sample material is recorded as cDNA or gDNA derived from T cells, B-cell-depleted T cells, or PBMCs.

Under the authors' procedure: Nucleated cell number was recorded as an estimate derived from reference gene primer amplification. Libraries were prepared by immunoSEQ multiplex PCR; TCRdb keeps only in-frame clonotypes and omits some of them. V, J and clone size were drawn from that table, and D and trimming were deduced from the DNA. The repertoire has fewer than 85,000 clones, about 88% of them found once; the top ten carry approximately 10%. CDR3 length: 17 amino acids. The germline V and J ends were trimmed by 5 bases and 5 bases, with 22 bases remaining between them. The germline V gene encodes CDR1 MDHEN and CDR2 SYDVKM.

The V gene is TRBV28, the J gene TRBJ2-1; D possibly corresponds to TRBD1 (6 bases). Sequencing input: peripheral blood. The TCR originated in a human donor in a cohort sampled during active COVID-19. Here the CDR3 reads CASSTPHRVSWDNEQFF. The CDR3 DNA sequence: TGTGCCAGCAGTACACCTCACAGGGTTTCTTGGGACAATGAGCAGTTCTTC.